One T cell receptor (beta chain) is described in this entry. These data are taken from a study of T cells in Graves' hyperthyroidism and ophthalmopathy. The investigators amplified TCR beta CDR3 regions from RNA transcripts. The study used the HTBI primer set for a first-round RT-PCR of the TCR CDR3. TCRdb re-called the multiplex PCR reads with MiXCR, one entry per CDR3 protein. This sample has around 690,000 distinct CDR3 sequences, with approximately 15% found just once. The specimen sequenced was blood. This receptor was identified in a man aged 45 to 65 with Graves' hyperthyroidism.

CDR3 sequence: CASSPTYANQPQHF. In DNA, the CDR3 is TGTGCCAGCAGCCCTACATATGCCAATCAGCCCCAGCATTTT. The chain uses TRBV28 and TRBJ1-5; no clear D. Trimming left V 6 bases short and J 3 bases short, with 12 bases between. The CDR3 sequence is 14 residues long. Per the germline V gene, CDR1 is MDHEN and CDR2 is SYDVKM.